Listed below are T cell receptor beta chains from one sample, sequenced in a study of response to subunit inactivated influenza vaccine. Via MiXCR, TCRdb re-called the RT-PCR reads, giving one row per CDR3 protein. The sample lists hundreds of thousands of distinct CDR3 sequences; 14% were seen once. The sequenced sample was PBMCs from blood, obtained 14 to 15 days before vaccination. These TCRs come from a man aged 45-65 years who received an inactivated influenza vaccine. Both conserved end residues are part of each CDR3. The D gene is left open where the match is weak. Some rows have no size entry. The others give once, few or many, or a class for an expanded clone.

V gene	D gene	J gene	clone size	CDR3 protein	CDR3 DNA
TRBV4-1	TRBD2	TRBJ2-7	-	CASSQGTSTSSYEQYF	TGCGCCAGCAGCCAAGGGACTAGCACGAGCTCCTACGAGCAGTACTTC
TRBV9	-	TRBJ2-1	few	CASSVGGTEYNEQFF	TGTGCCAGCAGCGTAGGGGGTACTGAATACAATGAGCAGTTCTTC
TRBV6-1	-	TRBJ2-3	few	CASFAEFTQYF	TGTGCCAGCTTTGCGGAATTTACGCAGTATTTT
TRBV4-3	-	TRBJ2-5	many	CASSVTEQETQYF	TGCGCCAGCAGCGTAACAGAACAAGAGACCCAGTACTTC
TRBV12-3/TRBV12-4	TRBD1	TRBJ2-2	many	CASNKQGAGVSTGELFF	TGTGCCAGCAACAAACAGGGGGCTGGGGTCTCCACCGGGGAGCTGTTTTTT
TRBV12-3/TRBV12-4	-	TRBJ1-2	few	CASSPGSLYGYTF	TGTGCCAGCAGCCCTGGGAGCCTATATGGCTACACCTTC
TRBV12-3/TRBV12-4	TRBD2	TRBJ2-7	-	CASSFGPGGERGYEQYF	TGTGCCAGCAGTTTCGGCCCCGGTGGGGAGCGGGGCTACGAGCAGTACTTC
TRBV3-1	-	TRBJ2-4	-	CASSQIAGALAKNIQYF	TGTGCCAGCAGCCAGATTGCAGGGGCACTAGCCAAAAACATTCAGTACTTC
TRBV20-1	-	TRBJ2-7	few	CSARDRLTGGATYEQYF	TGCAGTGCTAGAGACCGACTTACAGGGGGGGCAACCTACGAGCAGTACTTC
TRBV18	-	TRBJ2-4	-	CASSGQERIGKNIQYF	TGTGCCAGCTCAGGGCAGGAGCGGATAGGCAAAAACATTCAGTACTTC
TRBV7-6	-	TRBJ2-2	-	CASVSPGATGELFF	TGTGCCAGCGTGTCCCCGGGGGCCACCGGGGAGCTGTTTTTT
TRBV5-1	TRBD1	TRBJ2-5	-	CASSFGQGLQETQYF	TGCGCCAGCAGCTTTGGACAGGGGCTACAAGAGACCCAGTACTTC
TRBV29-1	TRBD1	TRBJ2-1	few	CSVIDRGNEQFF	TGCAGCGTCATAGACAGGGGCAATGAGCAGTTCTTC
TRBV6-2/TRBV6-3	TRBD2	TRBJ2-4	-	CASSYGPPTSGSRNIQYF	TGTGCCAGCAGTTATGGACCGCCGACTAGCGGGAGTAGGAACATTCAGTACTTC
TRBV29-1	-	TRBJ2-1	-	CSVEGGGTQGFNEQFF	TGCAGCGTTGAAGGGGGAGGGACTCAGGGGTTCAATGAGCAGTTCTTC
TRBV7-9	TRBD1	TRBJ1-6	-	CASTSSRTGANSPLHF	TGTGCCAGCACCTCTTCCCGGACAGGGGCTAATTCACCCCTCCACTTT
TRBV4-1	-	TRBJ2-1	few	CASSQGLFVSEQFF	TGCGCCAGCAGCCAAGGTTTATTCGTATCTGAGCAGTTCTTC
TRBV10-3	TRBD1	TRBJ1-5	few	CASQGVRGNQPQHF	TGTGCCAGCCAGGGGGTAAGGGGCAATCAGCCCCAGCATTTT
TRBV12-3/TRBV12-4	TRBD1	TRBJ2-4	-	CASRPGQGLNIQYF	TGTGCCAGCAGACCAGGACAGGGCTTGAACATTCAGTACTTC
TRBV9	TRBD1	TRBJ2-2	few	CASSARQGTGELFF	TGTGCCAGCAGCGCCAGACAGGGCACCGGGGAGCTGTTTTTT
TRBV6-2/TRBV6-3	-	TRBJ2-1	few	CASSPGPRRGNEQFF	TGTGCCAGCAGTCCAGGTCCCCGGAGGGGTAATGAGCAGTTCTTC
TRBV11-1	-	TRBJ2-3	-	CASSLREGLTDTQYF	TGTGCCAGCAGCTTAAGAGAGGGCCTTACAGATACGCAGTATTTT
TRBV18	TRBD2	TRBJ2-7	many	CASSPGLAGTYEQYF	TGTGCCAGCTCACCGGGACTAGCGGGAACCTACGAGCAGTACTTC
TRBV5-1	-	TRBJ1-6	few	CASSEGQSSYNSPLHF	TGCGCCAGCAGCGAGGGCCAGAGCTCCTATAATTCACCCCTCCACTTT
TRBV29-1	-	TRBJ1-2	-	CSVGSPNYGYTF	TGCAGCGTTGGCAGCCCAAACTATGGCTACACCTTC
TRBV28	TRBD1	TRBJ2-5	many	CASSSPGQGSETQYF	TGTGCCAGCAGTTCCCCGGGACAGGGGTCAGAGACCCAGTACTTC
TRBV6-6	TRBD2	TRBJ2-5	few	CASQRGVRETQYF	TGTGCCAGCCAACGGGGGGTACGCGAGACCCAGTACTTC
TRBV10-1	TRBD1	TRBJ2-2	-	CARVRQGAGELFF	TGCGCCAGGGTCCGACAGGGGGCCGGGGAGCTGTTTTTT
TRBV9	TRBD2	TRBJ2-3	few	CASSAGGASTDTQYF	TGTGCCAGCAGCGCGGGGGGGGCGAGCACAGATACGCAGTATTTT
TRBV15	-	TRBJ2-4	-	CATSRDSRVGDIQYF	TGTGCCACCAGCAGAGATTCCAGGGTAGGGGACATTCAGTACTTC
TRBV7-8	-	TRBJ1-5	few	CASSGDGDSNQPQHF	TGTGCCAGCAGCGGGGACGGAGATAGCAATCAGCCCCAGCATTTT
TRBV24-1	-	TRBJ2-1	few	CATSDLRSNSYNEQFF	TGTGCCACCAGTGATTTGCGTTCAAATTCCTACAATGAGCAGTTCTTC